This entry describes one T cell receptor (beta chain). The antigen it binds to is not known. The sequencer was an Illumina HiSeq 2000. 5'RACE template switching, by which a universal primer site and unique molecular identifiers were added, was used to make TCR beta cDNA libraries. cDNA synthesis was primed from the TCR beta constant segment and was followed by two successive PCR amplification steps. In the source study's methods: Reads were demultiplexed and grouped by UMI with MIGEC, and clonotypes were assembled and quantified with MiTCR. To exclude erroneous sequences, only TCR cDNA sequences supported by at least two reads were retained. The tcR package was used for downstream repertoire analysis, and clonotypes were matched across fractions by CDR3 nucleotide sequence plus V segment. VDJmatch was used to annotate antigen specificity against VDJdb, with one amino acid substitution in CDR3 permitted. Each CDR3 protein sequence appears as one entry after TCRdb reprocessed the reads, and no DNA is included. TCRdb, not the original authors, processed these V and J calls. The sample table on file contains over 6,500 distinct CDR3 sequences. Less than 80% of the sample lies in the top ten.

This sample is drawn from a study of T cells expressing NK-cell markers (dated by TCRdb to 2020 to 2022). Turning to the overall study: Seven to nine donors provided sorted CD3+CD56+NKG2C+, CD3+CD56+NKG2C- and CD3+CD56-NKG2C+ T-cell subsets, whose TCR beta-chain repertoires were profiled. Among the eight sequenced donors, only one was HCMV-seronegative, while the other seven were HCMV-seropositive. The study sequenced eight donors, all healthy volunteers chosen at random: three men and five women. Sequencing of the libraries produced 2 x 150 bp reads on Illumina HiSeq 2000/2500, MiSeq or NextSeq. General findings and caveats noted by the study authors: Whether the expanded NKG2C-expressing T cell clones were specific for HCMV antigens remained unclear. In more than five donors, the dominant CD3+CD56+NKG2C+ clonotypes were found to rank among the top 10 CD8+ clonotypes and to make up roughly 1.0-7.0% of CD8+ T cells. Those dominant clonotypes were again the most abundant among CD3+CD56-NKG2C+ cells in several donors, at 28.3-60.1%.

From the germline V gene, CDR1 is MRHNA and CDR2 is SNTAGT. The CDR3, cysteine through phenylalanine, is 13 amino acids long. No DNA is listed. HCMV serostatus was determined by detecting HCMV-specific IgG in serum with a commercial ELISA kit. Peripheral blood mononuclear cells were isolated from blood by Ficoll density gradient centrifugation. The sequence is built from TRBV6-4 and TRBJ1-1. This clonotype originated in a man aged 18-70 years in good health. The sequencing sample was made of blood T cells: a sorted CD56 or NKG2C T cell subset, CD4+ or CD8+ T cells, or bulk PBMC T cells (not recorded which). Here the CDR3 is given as CASSATPNTEAFF.